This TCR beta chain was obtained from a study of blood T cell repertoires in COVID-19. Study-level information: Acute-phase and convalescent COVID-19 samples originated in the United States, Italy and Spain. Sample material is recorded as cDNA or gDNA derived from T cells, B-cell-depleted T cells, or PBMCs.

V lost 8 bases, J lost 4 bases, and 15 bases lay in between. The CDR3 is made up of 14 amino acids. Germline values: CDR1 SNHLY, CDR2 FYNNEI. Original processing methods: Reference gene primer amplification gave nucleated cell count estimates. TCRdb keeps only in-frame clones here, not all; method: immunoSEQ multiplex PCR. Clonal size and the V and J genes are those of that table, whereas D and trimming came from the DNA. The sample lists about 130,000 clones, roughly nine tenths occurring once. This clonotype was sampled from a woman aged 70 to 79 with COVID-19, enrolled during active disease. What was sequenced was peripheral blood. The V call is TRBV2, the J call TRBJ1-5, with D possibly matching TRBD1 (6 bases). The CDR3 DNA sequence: TGTGCCAGCGGTACAGGGTTTGGAAATCAGCCCCAGCATTTT. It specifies CASGTGFGNQPQHF.